Below, 10 T cell receptor beta chains from the same sample are listed, as sequenced in a study of blood T cell repertoires in COVID-19. The assay was immunoSEQ multiplex PCR, and TCRdb's table has in-frame clones only and misses some. This sample has some 30,000 clones; around 90% occur once, and the top ten carry more than 10%. The source material was peripheral blood. All receptors come from a human donor in a cohort sampled during active COVID-19. The donor label of this sample is uncertain.

V usage is TRBV6-5 and J usage is TRBJ2-7; TRBD1 aligns across 9 bases. J gave up 2 bases and V 6 bases, and 5 bases lay outside the gene matches. CDR1 and CDR2 from the germline V gene are MNHEY and SVGAGI. The CDR3 extends over 14 amino acids. The CDR3 reads CASRVGQGAYEQYF. In nucleotides, the CDR3 is TGTGCCAGCAGGGTGGGACAGGGAGCCTACGAGCAGTACTTC.

This chain uses TRBV6-5 with TRBJ2-4; D is ambiguous. Trimming left V 6 bases short and J 3 bases short, with 15 bases between. Looked up from germline, CDR1 is MNHEY and CDR2 is SVGAGI. The CDR3 contains 15 residues. CDR3 nucleotide sequence: TGTGCCAGCAGCACCGGGTGGGTTAGCAAAAACATTCAGTACTTC. As protein: CASSTGWVSKNIQYF.

The V and J genes are TRBV5-6 and TRBJ2-7, with 9 bases aligning to TRBD2. The trim removed 0 bases at V and 3 bases at J, leaving 1 base unmatched. This CDR3 comprises 14 residues. Germline CDR1 and CDR2: SGHDT and YYEEEE. CDR3 sequence reads: CASSLETSGYEQYF. As DNA, the CDR3 is TGTGCCAGCAGCTTGGAGACTAGCGGCTACGAGCAGTACTTC.

V and J are TRBV15 and TRBJ2-7; D is perhaps TRBD2 (7 bases). Germline V gives CDR1 LNHNV, CDR2 YYDKDF (reference sequence). Deletions cut 0 bases from V and 6 bases from J, with 27 bases between. This CDR3 has 19 amino acids. In DNA, the CDR3 is TGTGCCACCAGCAGAGATCTTGGGATGGGGGCGCGGGAGAGGCTCGAGCAGTACTTC. Its protein product is CATSRDLGMGARERLEQYF.

V gene TRBV20-1 combines with J gene TRBJ2-3; D not resolved. The CDR3 consists of 11 residues. V was cut by 6 bases and J by 9 bases, with 13 bases left in between. CDR1 and CDR2 from the germline V gene are DFQATT and SNEGSKA (reference sequence). CDR3 nucleotides: TGCAGTGCGGCGGATTCTAACACGCAGTATTTT. Translation gives CSAADSNTQYF.

The chain combines TRBV7-9 with TRBJ2-7; D unclear. Germline CDR1 reads SEHNR; CDR2 reads FQNEAQ (reference sequence). The CDR3 has 13 residues. V was trimmed by 1 base and J by 2 bases, leaving 6 bases between them. CDR3 protein: CASSLGAPYEQYF. The CDR3, as DNA: TGTGCCAGCAGCTTAGGGGCCCCCTACGAGCAGTACTTC.

The chain joins TRBV5-1 to TRBJ1-4; 9 bases match TRBD1. The CDR3 is made up of 17 amino acids. Losses at the gene ends were 4 bases for V and 5 bases for J; bases not matched to a gene: 12. Germline CDR1 SGHRS, CDR2 YFSETQ. The CDR3 reads CASSVTPPGTGNEKLFF. CDR3 nucleotide sequence: TGCGCCAGCAGCGTCACACCCCCCGGGACAGGGAATGAAAAACTGTTTTTT.

The rearrangement links TRBV6-5 to TRBJ1-6; D remains ambiguous. With 5 bases removed from V and 6 bases from J, the gap between germline ends came to 8 bases. This CDR3 has 13 residues. CDR1 is MNHEY and CDR2 is SVGAGI in the germline V gene. The CDR3 DNA reads as TGTGCCAGCAGTAATCGCGGTAATTCACCCCTCCACTTT. Translated, it gives CASSNRGNSPLHF.

The V gene is TRBV11-2, the J gene TRBJ1-1; D call uncertain. V gave up 1 base and J gave up 6 bases, with 12 bases separating them. This CDR3 has 14 amino acids. CDR1 and CDR2 (germline): SGHAT, FQNNGV. The CDR3 region is CASSLGSPEAEAFF. The CDR3 region has the DNA TGTGCCAGCAGCTTAGGCAGCCCTGAGGCTGAAGCTTTCTTT.

V is TRBV5-4 and J is TRBJ1-2, with D unclear. Trimming took off 0 bases at V and 4 bases at J, with 10 bases between the two ends. Looked up from germline, CDR1 is SGHNT and CDR2 is YYREEE (reference sequence). The CDR3 is 14 residues long. The CDR3 bases are TGTGCCAGCAGCTTGGGAACTGTCCTCTATGGCTACACCTTC. Translating gives CASSLGTVLYGYTF.